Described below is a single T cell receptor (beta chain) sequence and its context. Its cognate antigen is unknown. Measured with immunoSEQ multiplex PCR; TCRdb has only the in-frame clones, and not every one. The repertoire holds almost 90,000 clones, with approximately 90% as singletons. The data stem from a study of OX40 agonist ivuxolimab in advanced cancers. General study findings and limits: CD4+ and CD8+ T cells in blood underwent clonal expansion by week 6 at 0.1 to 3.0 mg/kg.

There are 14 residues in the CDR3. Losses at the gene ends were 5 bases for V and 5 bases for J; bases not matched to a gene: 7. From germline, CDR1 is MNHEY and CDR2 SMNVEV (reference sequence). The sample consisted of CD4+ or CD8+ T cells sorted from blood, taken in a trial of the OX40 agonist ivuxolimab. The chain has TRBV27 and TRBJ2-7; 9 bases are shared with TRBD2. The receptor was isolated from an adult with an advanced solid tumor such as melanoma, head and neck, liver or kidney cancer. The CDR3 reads CASSPWTSANEQYF. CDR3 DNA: TGTGCCAGCAGTCCCTGGACTAGCGCCAACGAGCAGTACTTC.